Each of the 21 T cell receptor beta chains below was sequenced from the same sample in a study of technical replicates of blood from a few donors. Here immunoSEQ multiplex PCR was the method, and the copy in TCRdb shows in-frame clones only, minus some. Counted here are roughly 81,000 clones, 97% occurring once; the ten biggest clones make up approximately 0.18%. The specimen was T cells isolated from PBMCs. These receptors originate from a human donor in good health.

The V and J genes are TRBV28 and TRBJ1-1; D is unresolved. CDR3 length equals 12 residues. In germline, CDR1 is MDHEN, CDR2 SYDVKM. With 3 bases removed from V and 8 bases from J, the gap between germline ends came to 10 bases. The CDR3 nucleotides read TGTGCCAGCAGTTTTGGGAGTGCAGAAGCTTTCTTT. As protein: CASSFGSAEAFF.

The rearrangement uses TRBV5-1 and TRBJ1-1; the D is unclear. The V and J ends lost 2 bases and 0 bases respectively, with 11 bases between them. The CDR3 sequence is 15 residues long. Germline values: CDR1 SGHRS, CDR2 YFSETQ. The CDR3 here is CASSLTANMNTEAFF. CDR3 nucleotides: TGCGCCAGCAGCTTAACAGCAAATATGAACACTGAAGCTTTCTTT. Looking up the rest from reference TRBV5-1 and TRBJ1-1 gives the full variable domain: KAGVTQTPRYLIKTRGQQVTLSCSPISGHRSVSWYQQTPGQGLQFLFEYFSETQRNKGNFPGRFSGRQFSNSRSEMNVSTLELGDSALYLCASSLTANMNTEAFFGQGTRLTVV.

The gene calls are TRBV7-9 and TRBJ2-1; TRBD1 is a possible D gene (7 bases). V lost 4 bases and J 5 bases, leaving 24 bases between the germline ends. The CDR3 consists of 18 residues. Per germline, CDR1 SEHNR and CDR2 FQNEAQ (reference sequence). The CDR3 sequence is CASSSDPRGVDVDNEQFF. The CDR3 bases are TGTGCCAGCAGCTCCGACCCCAGGGGGGTCGACGTTGACAATGAGCAGTTCTTC.

The CDR3 loop reads CASSETLAGQETQYF. CDR3 DNA sequence: TGCGCCAGCAGTGAGACCCTAGCGGGGCAAGAGACCCAGTACTTC. This chain joins TRBV10-1 and TRBJ2-5; TRBD2 matches 9 bases. The CDR3 length is 15 residues. V shed 2 bases, J shed 2 bases, and the junction held 3 bases outside the gene matches. Germline assignment: CDR1 WNHNN and CDR2 SYGVQD (reference sequence).

J is TRBJ2-7 and V is TRBV28, with D possibly matching TRBD2 (5 bases). Germline CDR1 and CDR2: MDHEN and SYDVKM. Trimming took off 3 bases at V and 0 bases at J, with 12 bases between the two ends. This CDR3 has 15 amino acids. The CDR3 loop reads CASSLYTGSSYEQYF. CDR3 DNA sequence: TGTGCCAGCAGTTTGTATACGGGGAGCTCCTACGAGCAGTACTTC.

This sequence joins TRBV30 and TRBJ2-7; weak D call: TRBD2 (5 bases). Germline V gene sequence: CDR1 GTSNPN, CDR2 SVGIG (reference sequence). Between the trimmed V and J ends, which lost 6 bases and 2 bases, there was a span of 14 bases. The CDR3 is 13 residues long. The CDR3 DNA reads TGTGCCTGCACCGGACTTTCCACCTACGAGCAGTACTTC. It yields the protein CACTGLSTYEQYF.

The rearrangement uses TRBV29-1 and TRBJ2-3, with D possibly matching TRBD2 (7 bases). This CDR3 has 15 residues. From germline, CDR1 is SQVTM and CDR2 ANQGSEA. Trimming shortened V by 3 bases and J by 4 bases, and 17 bases separated the two germline ends. CDR3 in amino acids: CSVEARGRAPDTQYF. CDR3 nucleotide sequence: TGCAGCGTTGAGGCAAGGGGGAGGGCCCCAGATACGCAGTATTTT.

V is TRBV4-1 and J is TRBJ1-4, with a tentative D call TRBD1 (6 bases). V lost 6 bases and J lost 7, with 12 bases in between. This CDR3 spans 13 amino acids. Germline loops: CDR1 MGHRA, CDR2 YSYEKL. CDR3 loop: CASSQDSGEKLFF. For the CDR3, the DNA is TGCGCCAGCAGTCAGGACAGCGGTGAAAAACTGTTTTTT.

The CDR3 DNA sequence: TGCAGCGTTGATTCAGACCTGACTTACGAGCAGTACTTC. Residues: CSVDSDLTYEQYF. This sequence joins TRBV29-1 and TRBJ2-7; D is undetermined. The CDR3 has 13 amino acids. Between the trimmed V and J ends, which lost 3 bases and 4 bases, there was a span of 13 bases. CDR1 and CDR2 from the germline V gene are SQVTM and ANQGSEA.

The chain links TRBV4-1 to TRBJ2-1, with TRBD2 matching 7 bases. V shed 1 base and J 9 bases; nucleotides not matched to a gene: 6. Per germline, CDR1 MGHRA and CDR2 YSYEKL. The CDR3 loop spans 14 amino acids. Here the CDR3 reads CASSQGASGFEQFF. Here the CDR3 DNA reads TGCGCCAGCAGCCAAGGTGCTAGCGGTTTTGAGCAGTTCTTC.

The count of this clone is one. This chain joins TRBV5-1 and TRBJ2-2, with TRBD2 matching 11 bases. CDR1 and CDR2 (germline): SGHRS, YFSETQ. The CDR3 loop spans 14 amino acids. V shed 4 bases and J 6 bases; nucleotides not matched to a gene: 2. CDR3 amino acids: CASSTSGSPGELFF. CDR3 nucleotides: TGCGCCAGCAGCACTAGCGGGAGTCCCGGGGAGCTGTTTTTT.

The J gene is TRBJ1-1, the V gene TRBV7-9, with D unresolved. The germline V gene encodes CDR1 SEHNR and CDR2 FQNEAQ (reference sequence). This CDR3 has 16 amino acids. V dropped 3 bases and J dropped 1 base, with 15 bases sitting between them. The CDR3 region has the DNA TGTGCCAGCAGCTTCAGGATTCGTGGTGAGAACACTGAAGCTTTCTTT. This translates into CASSFRIRGENTEAFF.

V gene TRBV14 combines with J gene TRBJ1-5; no definite D call. The CDR3 length is 14 residues. Germline CDR1 SGHDN, CDR2 FVKESK. The V end lost 5 bases, the J end lost 2 bases, and 10 bases lay between the germline ends. The CDR3 protein is CASSFRQGNQPQHF. In DNA, the CDR3 is TGTGCCAGCAGCTTCAGACAAGGCAATCAGCCCCAGCATTTT.

V usage is TRBV2 and J usage is TRBJ1-2; TRBD1 aligns across 7 bases. J gave up 7 bases and V 6 bases, and 5 bases lay outside the gene matches. CDR1 SNHLY and CDR2 FYNNEI come from the germline V gene. The CDR3 length is 12 residues. CDR3 sequence: CASSDDRAGYTF. The DNA for the CDR3 is TGTGCCAGCAGCGATGACAGGGCTGGCTACACCTTC. Complete variable domain (other parts from reference TRBV2 and TRBJ1-2): EPEVTQTPSHQVTQMGQEVILRCVPISNHLYFYWYRQILGQKVEFLVSFYNNEISEKSEIFDDQFSVERPDGSNFTLKIRSTKLEDSAMYFCASSDDRAGYTFGSGTRLTVV.

CDR3 region: CASSYWRQATYGYTF. As DNA, the CDR3 is TGTGCCAGCAGTTATTGGCGACAGGCAACCTATGGCTACACCTTC. The genes are TRBV6-5 and TRBJ1-2, with D possibly matching TRBD1 (6 bases). This CDR3 contains 15 residues. Germline V gene data show CDR1 as MNHEY and CDR2 as SVGAGI. V dropped 3 bases and J dropped 4 bases, with 15 bases sitting between them.

The chain uses TRBV30 and TRBJ2-7; 8 bases line up with TRBD2. CDR1 is GTSNPN and CDR2 is SVGIG in the germline V gene (reference sequence). This CDR3 is built from 17 residues. With 2 bases clipped from V and 3 bases from J, the junction kept 15 bases outside the gene matches. DNA of the CDR3: TGTGCCTGGAGTAGGCGGTCGCTACTAGCGGACCACTACGAGCAGTACTTC. Protein product: CAWSRRSLLADHYEQYF.

The genes are TRBV29-1 and TRBJ2-7, with D maybe TRBD2 (5 bases). CDR3 length equals 15 residues. V lost 2 bases and J 5 bases, leaving 19 bases between the germline ends. Germline V CDR1 and CDR2: SQVTM, ANQGSEA. CDR3 in amino acids: CSVESPGLASHEQYF. The CDR3 region has the DNA TGCAGCGTTGAATCCCCCGGCCTAGCTTCACACGAGCAGTACTTC.

The chain joins TRBV5-1 to TRBJ1-2, with 8 bases aligning to TRBD1. Germline V CDR1 and CDR2: SGHRS, YFSETQ. CDR3 size: 16 residues. V trimming: 0 bases; J trimming: 7 bases; junction bases outside the gene matches: 11. The CDR3 is CASSLGAGGFSTGYTF. DNA of the CDR3: TGCGCCAGCAGCTTGGGGGCAGGGGGCTTTTCTACTGGCTACACCTTC.

The chain joins TRBV5-1 to TRBJ2-1; D call uncertain. The CDR3 spans 12 residues. With 0 bases removed from V and 7 bases from J, the gap between germline ends came to 5 bases. Germline V gene data show CDR1 as SGHRS and CDR2 as YFSETQ. The CDR3 spells CASSLESNEQFF. Here the CDR3 DNA reads TGCGCCAGCAGCTTGGAGAGTAATGAGCAGTTCTTC.

V is TRBV19 and J is TRBJ2-1; 7 nucleotides match TRBD2. The CDR3 covers 15 residues. Unmatched junction bases numbered 12, after V lost 7 bases and J lost 6 bases. Germline lookup yields CDR1 LNHDA and CDR2 SQIVND (reference sequence). CDR3 sequence reads: CASTKELARGNEQFF. Written as DNA, the CDR3 is TGTGCCAGTACAAAAGAACTAGCGCGAGGCAATGAGCAGTTCTTC. Filled out from reference TRBV19 and TRBJ2-1, the complete variable domain reads DGGITQSPKYLFRKEGQNVTLSCEQNLNHDAMYWYRQDPGQGLRLIYYSQIVNDFQKGDIAEGYSVSREKKESFPLTVTSAQKNPTAFYLCASTKELARGNEQFFGPGTRLTVL.

This chain connects TRBV27 to TRBJ2-7; 8 nucleotides agree with TRBD1. V lost 5 bases to trimming and J lost 8 bases; unmatched junction nucleotides: 11. CDR1 and CDR2 from the germline V gene are MNHEY and SMNVEV (reference sequence). This CDR3 contains 14 residues. As DNA, the CDR3 is TGTGCCAGCAGTCTCGGGACAGGTAGTACGCAGCAGTACTTC. The encoded protein is CASSLGTGSTQQYF.